The 32 T cell receptor beta chains reported below all come from one sample, sequenced in a study of blood T cell repertoires in COVID-19 (dated by TCRdb to 2018 to 2020). Libraries were made using the immunoSEQ multiplex PCR assay. TCRdb limited this immuneACCESS table to in-frame rearrangements with V and J called. A share of clones is missing; checked studies link under half to unresolved V genes, and the rest is unexplained. The table for this sample lists 120,000 to 150,000 clones; roughly 84% of them were counted only once. The ten largest account for more than 4.5% of the sample. The material sequenced was PBMCs or T cells enriched from blood (not recorded which). All receptors derive from a woman between 45 and 65 years old who had been exposed to COVID-19.

The rearrangement links TRBV5-1 to TRBJ2-7; 15 bases are a match to TRBD2. Losses at the gene ends were 2 bases for V and 7 bases for J; bases not matched to a gene: 10. The CDR3 is 17 residues long. The germline V gene has CDR1 SGHRS and CDR2 YFSETQ. The CDR3 sequence is CASSFGLAGGPSREQYF. CDR3 coding DNA: TGCGCCAGCAGCTTTGGACTAGCGGGAGGGCCGTCTAGGGAGCAGTACTTC.

V is TRBV9 and J is TRBJ1-4; D ambiguous. Trimming took off 0 bases at V and 0 bases at J, with 6 bases between the two ends. The CDR3 has 15 residues. In germline, CDR1 is SGDLS, CDR2 YYNGEE. DNA of the CDR3: TGTGCCAGCAGCGTAGGAGTTGCAACTAATGAAAAACTGTTTTTT. Amino acids: CASSVGVATNEKLFF.

This chain uses TRBV4-1 with TRBJ2-3; 7 bases line up with TRBD2. V was pared by 3 bases and J by 6 bases, with 18 bases of the junction left unmatched. The CDR3 runs to 18 residues. The V gene's germline CDR1 is MGHRA and CDR2 YSYEKL. The CDR3 region is CASSQILIRDFGRDTQYF. CDR3 nucleotide sequence: TGCGCCAGCAGCCAGATTCTTATCCGGGACTTCGGGAGGGATACGCAGTATTTT.

This chain links TRBV13 with TRBJ2-3; TRBD2 is a possible D gene (5 bases). The CDR3 covers 16 residues. Germline V gene data show CDR1 as PRHDT and CDR2 as FYEKMQ (reference sequence). V shed 5 bases and J shed 0 bases, with 15 bases lying between them. DNA for the CDR3: TGTGCCAGCAGCCAGACTACCGCTGCCAGCACAGATACGCAGTATTTT. Translation: CASSQTTAASTDTQYF. The full variable domain, in which reference TRBV13 and TRBJ2-3 provide the parts outside the CDR3, is AAGVIQSPRHLIKEKRETATLKCYPIPRHDTVYWYQQGPGQDPQFLISFYEKMQSDKGSIPDRFSAQQFSDYHSELNMSSLELGDSALYFCASSQTTAASTDTQYFGPGTRLTVL.

The V call is TRBV19, the J call TRBJ1-1; 9 positions agree with TRBD1. V dropped 4 bases and J dropped 5; count of bases not matched to a gene: 11. Germline V gene data show CDR1 as LNHDA and CDR2 as SQIVND (reference sequence). The length of the CDR3 is 16 residues. Here the CDR3 reads CASSTRTGAVGTEAFF. In nucleotides, the CDR3 is TGTGCCAGTAGTACTCGGACAGGGGCGGTTGGTACTGAAGCTTTCTTT.

This clone occurred once. Different DNA sequences within this sample yield the same CDR3. This chain links TRBV7-9 with TRBJ1-4; 7 positions match TRBD1. V was clipped by 4 bases and J by 8 bases; unmatched bases: 10. CDR3 length: 15 residues. The germline gives CDR1 SEHNR, CDR2 FQNEAQ (reference sequence). The CDR3 region has the DNA TGTGCCAGCAGCTCTCGAACAGGGGTAGGAGAAAAACTGTTTTTT. It is translated as CASSSRTGVGEKLFF.

Only a few counts were recorded for this clone. The chain carries TRBV9 and TRBJ2-7; perhaps TRBD1 as D (6 bases). The germline V gene has CDR1 SGDLS and CDR2 YYNGEE. CDR3 length equals 15 residues. The V end lost 4 bases, the J end lost 0 bases, and 14 bases lay between the germline ends. The CDR3 DNA sequence: TGTGCCAGCAGCTTAATGGACAGCCACTCCTACGAGCAGTACTTC. Its translation is CASSLMDSHSYEQYF.

This clone appeared once. The rearrangement links TRBV28 to TRBJ2-5; D is unresolved. CDR1 and CDR2 from the germline V gene are MDHEN and SYDVKM. Trimming left V 7 bases short and J 5 bases short, with 8 bases between. CDR3 size: 11 residues. The CDR3 DNA is TGTGCCAGCACCTCGTCGGAGACCCAGTACTTC. Translation: CASTSSETQYF.

In its sample, this clone was seen a few times. The chain recombines TRBV27 with TRBJ2-2; a weak D match, TRBD2 (5 bases). V shed 5 bases and J shed 7 bases, with 11 bases lying between them. The germline V gene encodes CDR1 MNHEY and CDR2 SMNVEV (reference sequence). The CDR3 is 13 amino acids. The CDR3 region is CASSPGLSGELFF. The CDR3 nucleotides read TGTGCCAGCAGTCCCGGACTCAGCGGGGAGCTGTTTTTT.

This clone showed up just once. The chain is built from TRBV19 and TRBJ1-5; tentatively, D is TRBD1 (6 bases). The V gene lost 3 bases and the J gene lost 6 bases, with 21 bases spanning the gap. The CDR3 contains 17 residues. From germline, CDR1 is LNHDA and CDR2 SQIVND (reference sequence). CDR3 DNA: TGTGCCAGTAGTATCTCGCCAGGGGAGTTCGGAAGTCAGCCCCAGCATTTT. Amino acids: CASSISPGEFGSQPQHF.

The chain uses TRBV19 and TRBJ1-5; 8 nucleotides match TRBD1. The V and J ends lost 6 bases and 3 bases, in that order; junction bases with no gene match: 10. The length of the CDR3 is 16 residues. The V gene's germline CDR1 is LNHDA and CDR2 SQIVND (reference sequence). CDR3 protein: CASRSTGAGFNQPQHF. Written as DNA, the CDR3 is TGTGCCAGTAGATCGACAGGGGCAGGGTTCAATCAGCCCCAGCATTTT.

This rearrangement joins TRBV10-3 to TRBJ2-7, with 7 bases fitting TRBD1. V lost 6 bases, J lost 2 bases, and 7 bases stayed unmatched. The germline CDR1 and CDR2 sequences are ENHRY and SYGVKD. This CDR3 is built from 14 residues. This CDR3 reads CAISDTGVAYEQYF. For the CDR3, the DNA is TGTGCCATCAGCGATACAGGGGTGGCCTACGAGCAGTACTTC.

The rearrangement joins TRBV4-2 to TRBJ2-1; 7 positions agree with TRBD1. V lost 0 bases, J lost 4 bases, and 6 bases stayed unmatched. The CDR3 extends over 16 amino acids. Per the germline V gene, CDR1 is LGHNA and CDR2 is YNFKEQ. The chain's CDR3 is CASSQDPQGLYNEQFF. In nucleotides, the CDR3 is TGTGCCAGCAGCCAAGACCCACAGGGGTTATACAATGAGCAGTTCTTC.

The chain carries TRBV19 and TRBJ1-1; the D gene is possibly TRBD1 (6 bases). V shed 5 bases and J shed 7 bases, with 17 bases lying between them. There are 14 residues in the CDR3. The germline V gene has CDR1 LNHDA and CDR2 SQIVND (reference sequence). DNA for the CDR3: TGTGCCAGTAGTGCCTCACAGGGACGGGGTGAAGCTTTCTTT. It is translated as CASSASQGRGEAFF.

The chain recombines TRBV5-1 with TRBJ2-7, with a tentative D call TRBD2 (6 bases). Trimming removed 0 bases from V and 1 base from J, with 11 bases in between. The CDR3 is 15 amino acids. Germline V CDR1 and CDR2: SGHRS, YFSETQ. The CDR3 loop is CASSLDGAGSYEQYF. CDR3 coding DNA: TGCGCCAGCAGCTTGGATGGCGCGGGATCCTACGAGCAGTACTTC. The variable domain in full, with the rest retrieved from reference TRBV5-1 and TRBJ2-7, is KAGVTQTPRYLIKTRGQQVTLSCSPISGHRSVSWYQQTPGQGLQFLFEYFSETQRNKGNFPGRFSGRQFSNSRSEMNVSTLELGDSALYLCASSLDGAGSYEQYFGPGTRLTVT.

This chain uses TRBV15 with TRBJ1-6; TRBD1 aligns across 8 bases. Germline V CDR1 and CDR2: LNHNV, YYDKDF (reference sequence). J gave up 9 bases and V 5 bases, and 6 bases lay outside the gene matches. The CDR3 consists of 14 residues. The DNA of the CDR3 is TGTGCCACCAGCGCCCGGACAGGGCTTTCACCCCTCCACTTT. The encoded protein is CATSARTGLSPLHF.

The chain is built from TRBV19 and TRBJ1-5; 8 bases are shared with TRBD1. The V segment lost 7 bases and the J segment 6 bases; nucleotides outside the gene matches: 8. Germline CDR1 and CDR2: LNHDA and SQIVND (reference sequence). CDR3 length: 14 residues. This CDR3 reads CASKGGQGSQPQHF. The CDR3 DNA reads TGTGCCAGTAAGGGAGGACAGGGAAGTCAGCCCCAGCATTTT. The entire variable domain, with the rest obtained from reference TRBV19 and TRBJ1-5, is as follows: DGGITQSPKYLFRKEGQNVTLSCEQNLNHDAMYWYRQDPGQGLRLIYYSQIVNDFQKGDIAEGYSVSREKKESFPLTVTSAQKNPTAFYLCASKGGQGSQPQHFGDGTRLSIL.

CDR3 DNA sequence: TGTGCCAGCAGTCCCGCGACAGGACCCCGCAATCAGCCCCAGCATTTT. Its translation: CASSPATGPRNQPQHF. This rearrangement joins TRBV27 to TRBJ1-5, with TRBD1 as a possible D gene (6 bases). The CDR3 runs to 16 residues. The V end was cut by 5 bases, the J end by 2 bases, with 16 bases between. CDR1 and CDR2 (germline): MNHEY, SMNVEV (reference sequence).

The chain recombines TRBV11-2 with TRBJ2-7; possible D gene TRBD1, 5 bases. The CDR3 totals 14 residues. The germline CDR1 and CDR2 sequences are SGHAT and FQNNGV. V was clipped by 1 base and J by 5 bases, with 12 bases between them. CDR3 sequence (DNA): TGTGCCAGCAGCTTAGCGGCCAGGGCCCACGAGCAGTACTTC. Protein product: CASSLAARAHEQYF.

The V and J genes are TRBV6-5 and TRBJ2-1; 9 bases fit TRBD1. From germline, CDR1 is MNHEY and CDR2 SVGAGI. The CDR3 consists of 15 residues. V trimming: 9 bases; J trimming: 3 bases; junction bases outside the gene matches: 9. CDR3 bases: TGTGCCAGTAGCTCACAGGGGGCTCGCTACAATGAGCAGTTCTTC. Its translation is CASSSQGARYNEQFF.

The V call is TRBV27, the J call TRBJ2-7; unclear D gene. The CDR3 runs to 15 residues. The V end lost 6 bases, the J end lost 4 bases, and 19 bases lay between the germline ends. Germline V gives CDR1 MNHEY, CDR2 SMNVEV (reference sequence). The CDR3 DNA sequence: TGTGCCAGCAGCGCTGTGGCCCGTAAATCTTACGAGCAGTACTTC. Its protein product is CASSAVARKSYEQYF.

Comment on this clone: At the DNA level, this CDR3 is encoded by other sequences in the same sample as well. The rearrangement links TRBV15 to TRBJ1-5; tentatively, D is TRBD1 (5 bases). The CDR3 is 17 amino acids. The ends were cut back, 0 bases at V and 4 bases at J, with 16 bases in the middle. Germline loops: CDR1 LNHNV, CDR2 YYDKDF (reference sequence). CDR3 sequence reads: CATSRDHVGGANQPQHF. The CDR3 bases are TGTGCCACCAGCAGAGATCATGTGGGGGGAGCAAATCAGCCCCAGCATTTT.

The rearrangement uses TRBV9 and TRBJ2-1; TRBD2 matches at 14 bases. Germline V gene lookup returns CDR1 SGDLS and CDR2 YYNGEE. This CDR3 spans 17 amino acids. The V gene end was trimmed by 3 bases and the J gene end by 7 bases; junction bases not matched to a gene: 9. Written as DNA, the CDR3 is TGTGCCAGCAGCGCGACGGGACTAGCGGGAGCCCGGAATGAGCAGTTCTTC. It yields the protein CASSATGLAGARNEQFF.

This chain connects TRBV11-2 to TRBJ2-7; 7 bases are a match to TRBD1. Germline-derived CDR1 and CDR2 are SGHAT and FQNNGV. The CDR3 totals 15 residues. The junction had 5 bases not matched to a gene; V was cut back by 0 bases and J by 3 bases. This chain's CDR3 is CASSLDRDSGYEQYF. The CDR3 nucleotides are TGTGCCAGCAGCTTAGATCGGGACAGTGGCTACGAGCAGTACTTC.

The V call is TRBV24-1, the J call TRBJ2-1; tentatively, D is TRBD1 (5 bases). This CDR3 has 13 amino acids. V lost 4 bases to trimming and J lost 4 bases, with 7 bases between them. The germline CDR1 and CDR2 sequences are KGHDR and SFDVKD. In nucleotides, the CDR3 is TGTGCCACCAGTGACAACAGGTACAATGAGCAGTTCTTC. It translates to CATSDNRYNEQFF.

The table lists this clone with many counts. V and J are TRBV10-1 and TRBJ2-1; the match to TRBD2 covers 8 bases. The CDR3 totals 14 residues. Losses at the gene ends were 3 bases for V and 8 bases for J; bases not matched to a gene: 6. Germline V gene lookup returns CDR1 WNHNN and CDR2 SYGVQD (reference sequence). CDR3 DNA: TGCGCCAGCAGTGAAGCGGGAGACCCCGATGAGCAGTTCTTC. Translated: CASSEAGDPDEQFF.

The gene calls are TRBV6-6 and TRBJ2-6, with D possibly TRBD2 on 6 matching bases. Germline loops: CDR1 MNHNY, CDR2 SVGAGI (reference sequence). The CDR3 contains 15 residues. The V end was cut by 5 bases, the J end by 2 bases, with 10 bases between. This chain's CDR3 is CASSQPGAGANVLTF. The CDR3 region has the DNA TGTGCCAGCAGTCAACCGGGGGCTGGGGCCAACGTCCTGACTTTC.

A single count supports this clone. The gene calls are TRBV7-8 and TRBJ2-1, with TRBD1 identical over 7 bases. Trimming cost V 5 bases and J 10 bases; bases outside gene matches: 23. CDR1 and CDR2 (germline): SGHVS, FQNEAQ. The CDR3 is made up of 18 amino acids. In DNA, the CDR3 is TGTGCCAGCAGCCTACCCCGAGTGGTGAGCGGCAGGGGGATAGAGCAGTTCTTC. Translation: CASSLPRVVSGRGIEQFF.

This clone was counted ten times or more. V is TRBV7-9 and J is TRBJ2-6, with 7 bases fitting TRBD2. CDR1 and CDR2 from the germline V gene are SEHNR and FQNEAQ (reference sequence). The J segment lost 4 bases and the V segment lost 5 bases, leaving 11 bases of the junction unmatched. The CDR3 covers 17 residues. CDR3 protein: CASSQAGTKRGANVLTF. In DNA, the CDR3 is TGTGCCAGCAGCCAGGCGGGGACTAAGCGGGGGGCCAACGTCCTGACTTTC.

The chain uses TRBV5-4 and TRBJ1-4; maybe TRBD1 (5 bases). The CDR3 is 15 amino acids. Deletions cut 0 bases from V and 7 bases from J, with 13 bases between. CDR1 and CDR2 from the germline V gene are SGHNT and YYREEE (reference sequence). CDR3 loop: CASSLGIGVREKLFF. The CDR3 DNA reads as TGTGCCAGCAGCTTGGGAATAGGGGTGCGTGAAAAACTGTTTTTT. The full variable domain, completed using reference TRBV5-4 and TRBJ1-4, is ETGVTQSPTHLIKTRGQQVTLRCSSQSGHNTVSWYQQALGQGPQFIFQYYREEENGRGNFPPRFSGLQFPNYSSELNVNALELDDSALYLCASSLGIGVREKLFFGSGTQLSVL.

V is TRBV7-2 and J is TRBJ1-1; unclear D gene. The germline V gene encodes CDR1 SGHTA and CDR2 FQGNSA. Trimming took off 6 bases at V and 9 bases at J, with 17 bases between the two ends. The CDR3 is 13 amino acids. CDR3 sequence reads: CASSPTVLVKAFF. CDR3 DNA: TGTGCCAGCAGTCCCACGGTGTTGGTCAAAGCTTTCTTT.

On this clone itself: Germline and junction disagree at one end, which may indicate a read error. The V and J genes are TRBV12-5 and TRBJ2-7; D might be TRBD1 (6 bases). This CDR3 comprises 13 residues. Germline CDR1 reads LGHNT; CDR2 reads FRNRAP. The CDR3 sequence: CASALGTSYEQYF. As DNA, the CDR3 is TGTGCTAGTGCTTTGGGGACATCTTACGAGCAGTACTTC.